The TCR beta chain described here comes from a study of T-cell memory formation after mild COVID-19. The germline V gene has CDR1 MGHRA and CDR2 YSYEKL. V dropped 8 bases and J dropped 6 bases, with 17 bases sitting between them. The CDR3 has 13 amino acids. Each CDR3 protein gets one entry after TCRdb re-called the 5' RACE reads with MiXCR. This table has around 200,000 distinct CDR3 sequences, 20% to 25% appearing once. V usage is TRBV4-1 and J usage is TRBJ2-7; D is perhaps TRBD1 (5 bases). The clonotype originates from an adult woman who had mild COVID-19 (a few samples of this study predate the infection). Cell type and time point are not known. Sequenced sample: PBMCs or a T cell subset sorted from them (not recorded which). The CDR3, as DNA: TGCGCCAGCTCCACCTCTGGGGCTTCCGAGCAGTACTTC. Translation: CASSTSGASEQYF.